This T cell receptor beta chain stems from a study of blood T cell repertoires in COVID-19. Looking at the study overall: There were acute and convalescent COVID-19 samples, and they came from the United States, Italy and Spain. PBMCs, B-cell-depleted T cells, or T cells provided the cDNA or gDNA that made up the material.

Trimming cost V 1 base and J 6 bases, with 4 bases left between them. In germline, CDR1 is LGHNT, CDR2 FRNRAP. The CDR3 has 12 amino acids. Original methodology: Nucleated cell number was recorded as an estimate derived from reference gene primer amplification. Generated by immunoSEQ multiplex PCR, the TCRdb table keeps only in-frame clones and is missing some. That table is the source of V, J and clone size, and D and trimming were worked out from the DNA. Of 150,000 to 200,000 clones in the sample, 86% were seen once. The source of this sequence is a man between 18 and 29 years old with acute or convalescent COVID-19. This sequence joins TRBV12-5 and TRBJ2-1; no reliable D call. The sequenced material came from peripheral blood. The CDR3 reads CASGLDSNEQFF. The CDR3, as DNA: TGTGCTAGTGGTTTGGACAGCAATGAGCAGTTCTTC. The full variable domain, completed using reference TRBV12-5 and TRBJ2-1, is DARVTQTPRHKVTEMGQEVTMRCQPILGHNTVFWYRQTMMQGLELLAYFRNRAPLDDSGMPKDRFSAEMPDATLATLKIQPSEPRDSAVYFCASGLDSNEQFFGPGTRLTVL.